This T cell receptor (beta chain) was obtained from a study of CD8 T cells in Susac syndrome (dated by TCRdb to between 2019 and 2020). Background for the entire study: Whether CD8+ T cell activation and differentiation in Susac syndrome was antigen driven was tested using repertoire sequencing. CD8+ T cell repertoire clonality was compared between some 12 healthy donors, some 14 Susac syndrome patients and approximately 15 multiple sclerosis patients.

Note on this clonotype: What this receptor recognizes is not known. Base qualities were left out, and no much larger clone turns up one base away.

CDR1 and CDR2 were assigned from the germline V gene as MNHNS and SASEGT. Counted from cysteine to valine, this CDR3 has 15 amino acids. CDR3 DNA only is kept here, 45 bases in frame from base 1. V is shortened by 1 base, J by 4 bases, and the region joining them spans 14 bases. RNA was extracted using the RNeasy kit, and 0.5 to 1 microgram was reverse transcribed with random hexamers. The immunoSEQ multiplex PCR assay, which covers 54 Vbeta and 13 Jbeta segments, was used to amplify TCR beta CDR3 regions. PCR amplification bias was corrected by using a synthetic template baseline for primer optimization and computational correction. The source study handled its data this way. Reads were assigned to V, D and J genes according to IMGT and analyzed in immunoSEQ Analyzer, with only productive sequences retained. Clonality was computed as one minus Shannon entropy normalized by log2 of the number of productive unique sequences. For each patient and control, public and private clones were evaluated among the 100 most prevalent clones. Clones were defined as Susac-specific when absent from the healthy and MS cohorts, from roughly 1,000 published viral clones and from other ImmuneACCESS disease sequences. In TCRdb, the public reads were trimmed at Q25 with fastp and aligned with MiXCR, with productive beta chains retained. Under each unique CDR3 protein, matching rows form one entry showing the most common genes and DNA. The V and J calls, along with clone size, are taken from TCRdb and not from the paper's own processing. In all, the sample holds some 110,000 distinct CDR3 sequences, and approximately 93% of those were seen once. Around 0.3% of the sample comes from the top ten.

On the study overall, not on this receptor specifically: The number of individuals in the TCR sequencing and HLA analysis was recognized as being relatively small.

Peripheral blood CD8+ and CD4+ T cells from healthy donors, Susac syndrome patients and multiple sclerosis patients were profiled using high-throughput TCR beta sequencing. The multiple sclerosis controls were treatment-naive patients whose relapsing-remitting disease, either stable or active, fulfilled the revised McDonald criteria. Bulk CD8+ and CD4+ T cells were purified by magnetic negative isolation, whereas CD8+ TEMRA cells were enriched by FACS. Blood was collected in EDTA tubes and processed within 24 hours, with PBMCs isolated through density gradient centrifugation. PBMCs intended for TCR sequencing were cryopreserved in liquid nitrogen and thawed later in a water bath at 37 degrees C. A purity of at least 90% was achieved for sorted or isolated CD4+, CD8+ and CD8+ TEMRA cells.

Source material: CD8+ T cells from PBMCs. This sequence uses TRBV6-1 and TRBJ2-7, with a tentative D gene TRBD1 over 5 matching bases. The clonotype originates from a human donor with multiple sclerosis. The nucleotide sequence reads as follows: TGTGCCAGCAGTGAAGGTCCAGGGCGGATTTACGAGCAGTACGTC. Its translation reads: CASSEGPGRIYEQYV.